What follows is one TCR beta chain and its context. The data are from a study of identical twins. Unmatched junction bases numbered 1, after V lost 0 bases and J lost 3 bases. This CDR3 has 15 amino acids. The germline V gene has CDR1 SGHTA and CDR2 FQGNSA. TCRdb fed the 5' RACE reads into MiXCR, producing one record per CDR3 protein. The repertoire consists of a few hundred thousand distinct CDR3 sequences, with roughly 18% occurring once and the leading ten covering 12%. The chain employs TRBV7-2 and TRBJ2-2, with TRBD2 matching over 7 bases. Sequencing input: naive T cells sorted from blood. The clonotype comes from a man aged 50-60 years in good health. The CDR3 nucleotides are TGTGCCAGCAGCTTAGCGGGAGGGGACACCGGGGAGCTGTTTTTT. It encodes CASSLAGGDTGELFF.